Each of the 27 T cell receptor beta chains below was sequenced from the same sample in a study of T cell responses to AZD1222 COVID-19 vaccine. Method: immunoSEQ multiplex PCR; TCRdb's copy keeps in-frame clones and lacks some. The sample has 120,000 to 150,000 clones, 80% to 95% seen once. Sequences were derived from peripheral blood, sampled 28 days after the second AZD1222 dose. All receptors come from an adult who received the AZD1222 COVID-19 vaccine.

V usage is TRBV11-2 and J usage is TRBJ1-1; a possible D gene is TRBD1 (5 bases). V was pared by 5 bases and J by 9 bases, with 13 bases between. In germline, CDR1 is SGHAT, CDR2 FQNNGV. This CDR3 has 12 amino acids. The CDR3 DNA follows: TGTGCCAGCAGCCTAGGGACGACGAAAGCTTTCTTT. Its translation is CASSLGTTKAFF.

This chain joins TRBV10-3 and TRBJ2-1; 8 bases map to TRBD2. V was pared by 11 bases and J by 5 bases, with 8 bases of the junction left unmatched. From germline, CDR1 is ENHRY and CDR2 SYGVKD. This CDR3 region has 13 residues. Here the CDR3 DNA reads TGTGCCGCCCGGGAGGGGGGGAACAATGAGCAGTTCTTC. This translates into CAAREGGNNEQFF.

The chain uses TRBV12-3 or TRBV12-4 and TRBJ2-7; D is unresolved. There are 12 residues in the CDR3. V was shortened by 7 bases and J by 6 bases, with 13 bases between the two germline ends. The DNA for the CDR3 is TGTGCCAGCACCCTCCCACCGGCCGAGCAGTACTTC. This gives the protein CASTLPPAEQYF.

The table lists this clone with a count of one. CDR3 amino acids: CASSLSGTGQPQHF. The DNA of the CDR3 is TGTGCCAGCAGTTTATCCGGGACAGGTCAGCCCCAGCATTTT. The chain uses TRBV27 and TRBJ1-5, with 8 bases that match TRBD1. The CDR3 is made up of 14 amino acids. V lost 0 bases, J lost 6 bases, and 1 base stayed unmatched. Germline V gives CDR1 MNHEY, CDR2 SMNVEV (reference sequence).

The CDR3 DNA sequence: TGTGCCAGCAGCGTCGGAGTATCCGGCTACACCTTC. This gives the protein CASSVGVSGYTF. The chain employs TRBV9 and TRBJ1-2; D ambiguous. Germline-derived CDR1 and CDR2 are SGDLS and YYNGEE. V lost 2 bases and J 8 bases, leaving 10 bases between the germline ends. This CDR3 has 12 residues.

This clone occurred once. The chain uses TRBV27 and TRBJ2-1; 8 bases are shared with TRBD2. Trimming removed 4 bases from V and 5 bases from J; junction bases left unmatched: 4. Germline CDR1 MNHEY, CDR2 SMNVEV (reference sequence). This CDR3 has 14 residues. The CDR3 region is CASSSSAGDNEQFF. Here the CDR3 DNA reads TGTGCCAGCAGTTCCTCAGCGGGGGACAATGAGCAGTTCTTC.

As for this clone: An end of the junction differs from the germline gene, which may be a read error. Here the CDR3 DNA reads TGTGCAAGTAAAAATGTTTTTAGGGGGCGGTTTAGCAATCAGCCCCAGCATTTT. Translated: CASKNVFRGRFSNQPQHF. The chain recombines TRBV19 with TRBJ1-5; TRBD1 matches at 7 bases. This CDR3 region has 18 residues. Germline V gene data show CDR1 as LNHDA and CDR2 as SQIVND (reference sequence).

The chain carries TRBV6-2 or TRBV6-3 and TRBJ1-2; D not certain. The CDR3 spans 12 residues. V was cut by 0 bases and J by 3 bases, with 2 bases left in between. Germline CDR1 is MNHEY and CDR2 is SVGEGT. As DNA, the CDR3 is TGTGCCAGCAGTTACTCCTACTATGGCTACACCTTC. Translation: CASSYSYYGYTF.

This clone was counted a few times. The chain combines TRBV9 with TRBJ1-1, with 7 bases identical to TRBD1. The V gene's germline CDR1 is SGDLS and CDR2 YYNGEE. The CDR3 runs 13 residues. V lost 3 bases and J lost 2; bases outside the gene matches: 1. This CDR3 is CASSEGGNTEAFF. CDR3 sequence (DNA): TGTGCCAGCAGCGAAGGGGGCAACACTGAAGCTTTCTTT. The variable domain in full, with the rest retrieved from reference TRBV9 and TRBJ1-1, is DSGVTQTPKHLITATGQRVTLRCSPRSGDLSVYWYQQSLDQGLQFLIQYYNGEERAKGNILERFSAQQFPDLHSELNLSSLELGDSALYFCASSEGGNTEAFFGQGTRLTVV.

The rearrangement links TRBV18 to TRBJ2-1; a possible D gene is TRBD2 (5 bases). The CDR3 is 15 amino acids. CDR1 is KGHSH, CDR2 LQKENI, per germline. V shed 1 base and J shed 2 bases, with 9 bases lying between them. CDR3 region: CASSPQSGTYNEQFF. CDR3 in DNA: TGTGCCAGCTCACCACAAAGCGGAACCTACAATGAGCAGTTCTTC.

Here the CDR3 reads CASSETVGSYEQYF. The DNA of the CDR3 is TGCGCCAGCAGTGAGACTGTCGGTTCCTACGAGCAGTACTTC. The chain carries TRBV10-2 and TRBJ2-7; D unclear. Trimming left V 2 bases short and J 1 base short, with 9 bases between. Germline CDR1 reads WSHSY; CDR2 reads SAAADI. The CDR3 contains 14 residues.

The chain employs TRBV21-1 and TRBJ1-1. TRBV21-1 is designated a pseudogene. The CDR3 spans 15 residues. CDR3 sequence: CASSKVSGMNTEAFF. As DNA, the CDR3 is TGTGCCAGCAGCAAAGTGAGCGGAATGAACACTGAAGCTTTCTTT.

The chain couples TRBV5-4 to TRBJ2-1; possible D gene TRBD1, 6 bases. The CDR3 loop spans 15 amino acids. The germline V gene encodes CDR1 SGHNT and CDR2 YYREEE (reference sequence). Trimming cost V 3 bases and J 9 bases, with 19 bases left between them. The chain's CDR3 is CASSSDRSYWGEQFF. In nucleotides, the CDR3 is TGTGCCAGCAGCTCAGACAGGAGTTATTGGGGTGAGCAGTTCTTC. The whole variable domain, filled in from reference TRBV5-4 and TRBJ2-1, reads ETGVTQSPTHLIKTRGQQVTLRCSSQSGHNTVSWYQQALGQGPQFIFQYYREEENGRGNFPPRFSGLQFPNYSSELNVNALELDDSALYLCASSSDRSYWGEQFFGPGTRLTVL.

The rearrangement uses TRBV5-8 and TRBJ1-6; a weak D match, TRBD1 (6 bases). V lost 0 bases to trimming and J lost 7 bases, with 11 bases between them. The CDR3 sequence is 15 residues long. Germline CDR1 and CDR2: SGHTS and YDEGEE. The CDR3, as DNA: TGTGCCAGCAGCTTGGAGACAGGAAAAAATTCACCCCTCCACTTT. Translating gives CASSLETGKNSPLHF.

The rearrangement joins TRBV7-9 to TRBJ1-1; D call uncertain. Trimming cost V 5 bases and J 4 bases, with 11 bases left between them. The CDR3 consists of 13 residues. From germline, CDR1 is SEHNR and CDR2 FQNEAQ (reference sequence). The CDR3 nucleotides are TGTGCCAGCAGCCCCGTTGAGGTCACTGAAGCTTTCTTT. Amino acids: CASSPVEVTEAFF.

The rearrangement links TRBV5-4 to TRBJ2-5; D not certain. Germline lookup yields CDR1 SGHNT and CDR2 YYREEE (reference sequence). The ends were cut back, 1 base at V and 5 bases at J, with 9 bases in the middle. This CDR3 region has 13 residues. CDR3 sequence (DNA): TGTGCCAGCAGCTTGTGGGATAGGGAGACCCAGTACTTC. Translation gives CASSLWDRETQYF.

Written as DNA, the CDR3 is TGTGCCAGCAGTGAAGAGAAGGGGCAGGCCCCAGATACGCAGTATTTT. Protein sequence: CASSEEKGQAPDTQYF. V is TRBV6-1 and J is TRBJ2-3; D might be TRBD1 (5 bases). The CDR3 covers 16 residues. V was trimmed by 1 base and J by 4 bases, leaving 15 bases between them. CDR1 is MNHNS, CDR2 SASEGT, per germline.

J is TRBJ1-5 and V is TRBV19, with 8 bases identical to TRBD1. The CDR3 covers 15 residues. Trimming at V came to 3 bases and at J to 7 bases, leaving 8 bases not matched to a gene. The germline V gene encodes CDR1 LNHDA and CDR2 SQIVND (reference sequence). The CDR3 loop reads CASSIVRGQGQPQHF. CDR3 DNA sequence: TGTGCCAGTAGTATCGTGAGAGGACAGGGCCAGCCCCAGCATTTT.

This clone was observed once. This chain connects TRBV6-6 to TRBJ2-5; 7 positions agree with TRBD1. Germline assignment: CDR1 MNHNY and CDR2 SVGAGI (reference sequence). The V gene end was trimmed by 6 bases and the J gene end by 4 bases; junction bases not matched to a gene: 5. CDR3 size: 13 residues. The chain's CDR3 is CASRPGDRETQYF. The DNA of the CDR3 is TGTGCCAGCAGGCCTGGGGACAGAGAGACCCAGTACTTC.

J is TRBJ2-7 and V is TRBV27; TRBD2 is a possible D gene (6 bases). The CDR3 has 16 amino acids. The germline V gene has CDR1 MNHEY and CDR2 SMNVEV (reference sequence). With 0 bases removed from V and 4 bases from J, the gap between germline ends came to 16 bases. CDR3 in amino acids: CASSLSGGGGAYEQYF. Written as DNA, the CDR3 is TGTGCCAGCAGTTTATCTGGGGGTGGAGGGGCATACGAGCAGTACTTC.

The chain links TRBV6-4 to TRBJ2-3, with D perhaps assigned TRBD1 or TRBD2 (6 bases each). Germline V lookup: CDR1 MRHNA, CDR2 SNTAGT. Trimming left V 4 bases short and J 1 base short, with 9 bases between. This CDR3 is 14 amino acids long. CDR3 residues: CASSARGGTDTQYF. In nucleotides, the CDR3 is TGTGCCAGCAGTGCGAGGGGGGGCACAGATACGCAGTATTTT.

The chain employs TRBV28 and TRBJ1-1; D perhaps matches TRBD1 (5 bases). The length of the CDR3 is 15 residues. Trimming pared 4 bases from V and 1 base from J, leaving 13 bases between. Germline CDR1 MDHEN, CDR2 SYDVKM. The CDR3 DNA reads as TGTGCCAGCAGTTCACCAGGGTTCAGGAACACTGAAGCTTTCTTT. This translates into CASSSPGFRNTEAFF.

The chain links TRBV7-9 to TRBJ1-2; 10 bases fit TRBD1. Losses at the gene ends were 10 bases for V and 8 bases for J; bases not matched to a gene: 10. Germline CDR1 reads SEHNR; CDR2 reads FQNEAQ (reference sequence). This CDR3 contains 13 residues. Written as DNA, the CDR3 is TGTGCCATCGGGGGACAGGGGCCCTCAGGCTACACCTTC. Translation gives CAIGGQGPSGYTF.

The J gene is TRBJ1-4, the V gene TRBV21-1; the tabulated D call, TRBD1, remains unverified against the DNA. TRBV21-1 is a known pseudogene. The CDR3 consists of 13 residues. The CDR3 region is CASTRTGDEKLFF. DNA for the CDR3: TGTGCCAGCACAAGGACAGGGGATGAAAAACTGTTTTTT.

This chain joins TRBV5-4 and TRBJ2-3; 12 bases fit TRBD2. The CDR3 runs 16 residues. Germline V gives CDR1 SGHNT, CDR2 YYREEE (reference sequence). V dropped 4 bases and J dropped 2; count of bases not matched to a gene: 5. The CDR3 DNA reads TGTGCCAGCAGCCAAACTAGCGGGGGGTTCACAGATACGCAGTATTTT. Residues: CASSQTSGGFTDTQYF.

In DNA, the CDR3 is TGTGCCAGCAGGCAGGGGGGAGGGGGCCTAAATCAGCCCCAGCATTTT. This sequence encodes CASRQGGGGLNQPQHF. V and J are TRBV7-2 and TRBJ1-5, with 7 positions matching TRBD1. The ends lost 6 bases at V and 4 bases at J; junction bases unmatched: 12. This CDR3 region has 16 residues. Germline V lookup: CDR1 SGHTA, CDR2 FQGNSA.

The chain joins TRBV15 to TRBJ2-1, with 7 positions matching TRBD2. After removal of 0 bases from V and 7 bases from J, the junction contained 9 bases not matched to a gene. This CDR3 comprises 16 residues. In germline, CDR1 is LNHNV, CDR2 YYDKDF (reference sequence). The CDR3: CATSRDPGLEVNEQFF. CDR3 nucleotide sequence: TGTGCCACCAGCAGAGATCCCGGACTAGAGGTAAATGAGCAGTTCTTC. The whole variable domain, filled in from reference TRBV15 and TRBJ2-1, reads DAMVIQNPRYQVTQFGKPVTLSCSQTLNHNVMYWYQQKSSQAPKLLFHYYDKDFNNEADTPDNFQSRRPNTSFCFLDIRSPGLGDTAMYLCATSRDPGLEVNEQFFGPGTRLTVL.